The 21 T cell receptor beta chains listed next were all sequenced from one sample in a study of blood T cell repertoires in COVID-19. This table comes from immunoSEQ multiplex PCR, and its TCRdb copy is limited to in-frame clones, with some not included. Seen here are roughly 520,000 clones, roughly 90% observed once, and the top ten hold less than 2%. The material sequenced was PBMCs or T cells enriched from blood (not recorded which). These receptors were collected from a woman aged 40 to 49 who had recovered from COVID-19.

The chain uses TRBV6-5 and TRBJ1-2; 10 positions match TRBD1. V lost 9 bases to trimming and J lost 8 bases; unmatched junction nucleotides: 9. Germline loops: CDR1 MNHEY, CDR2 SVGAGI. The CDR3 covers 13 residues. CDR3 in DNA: TGTGCCAGTCTCCGGGACAGGGGAACCGGCTACACCTTC. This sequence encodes CASLRDRGTGYTF.

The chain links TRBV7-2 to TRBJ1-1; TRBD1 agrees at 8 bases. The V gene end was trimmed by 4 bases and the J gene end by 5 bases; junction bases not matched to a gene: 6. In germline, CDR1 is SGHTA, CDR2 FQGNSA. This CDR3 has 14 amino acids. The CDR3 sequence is CASSSRQGQTEAFF. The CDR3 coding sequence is TGTGCCAGCAGCTCCAGACAGGGGCAAACTGAAGCTTTCTTT.

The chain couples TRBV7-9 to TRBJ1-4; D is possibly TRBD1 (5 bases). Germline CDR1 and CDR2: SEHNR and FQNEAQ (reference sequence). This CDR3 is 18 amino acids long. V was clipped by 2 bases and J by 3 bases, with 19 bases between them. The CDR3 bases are TGTGCCAGCAGCTTATCGCGTGGGCGAAGGGGCCCTAATGAAAAACTGTTTTTT. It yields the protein CASSLSRGRRGPNEKLFF.

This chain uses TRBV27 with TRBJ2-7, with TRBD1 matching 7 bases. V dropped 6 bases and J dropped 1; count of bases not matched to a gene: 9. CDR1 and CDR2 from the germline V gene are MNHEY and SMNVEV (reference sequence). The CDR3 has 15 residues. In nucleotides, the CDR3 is TGTGCCAGCAGCCCCAAGGGGGCCGGGTCCTACGAGCAGTACTTC. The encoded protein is CASSPKGAGSYEQYF.

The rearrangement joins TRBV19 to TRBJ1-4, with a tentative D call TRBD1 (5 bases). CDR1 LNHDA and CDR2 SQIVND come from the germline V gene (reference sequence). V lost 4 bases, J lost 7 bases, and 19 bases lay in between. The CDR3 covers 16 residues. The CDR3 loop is CASSRRQGRIGEKLFF. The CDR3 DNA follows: TGTGCCAGTAGTAGAAGGCAGGGAAGGATCGGTGAAAAACTGTTTTTT.

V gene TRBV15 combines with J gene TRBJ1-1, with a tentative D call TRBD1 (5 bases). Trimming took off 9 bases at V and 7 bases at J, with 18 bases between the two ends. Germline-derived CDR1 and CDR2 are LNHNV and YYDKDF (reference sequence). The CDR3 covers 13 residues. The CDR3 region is CATTRGVKGEAFF. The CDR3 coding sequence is TGTGCCACTACCCGGGGGGTAAAGGGTGAAGCTTTCTTT.

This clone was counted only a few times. This chain's CDR3 is CASHAYQNSPLHF. The CDR3 DNA sequence: TGTGCCAGCCACGCTTACCAGAATTCACCCCTCCACTTT. The gene calls are TRBV2 and TRBJ1-6; no clear D. CDR3 length equals 13 residues. Trimming removed 8 bases from V and 7 bases from J, with 12 bases in between. Germline V gene data show CDR1 as SNHLY and CDR2 as FYNNEI.

The CDR3 DNA sequence: TGTGCCAGCAGCTTAGATTTTGGGACAGCCACTCGAGAAGAGACCCAGTACTTC. Translated: CASSLDFGTATREETQYF. The V and J genes are TRBV11-2 and TRBJ2-5; 7 bases map to TRBD1. V was pared by 0 bases and J by 3 bases, with 13 bases of the junction left unmatched. Germline assignment: CDR1 SGHAT and CDR2 FQNNGV. The CDR3 consists of 18 residues.

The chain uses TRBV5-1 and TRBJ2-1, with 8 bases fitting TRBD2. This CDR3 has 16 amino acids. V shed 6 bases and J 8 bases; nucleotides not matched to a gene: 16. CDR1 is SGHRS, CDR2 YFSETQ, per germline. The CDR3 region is CASTEPTGTRFDEQFF. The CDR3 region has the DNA TGCGCCAGCACCGAACCGACCGGGACTAGGTTTGATGAGCAGTTCTTC.

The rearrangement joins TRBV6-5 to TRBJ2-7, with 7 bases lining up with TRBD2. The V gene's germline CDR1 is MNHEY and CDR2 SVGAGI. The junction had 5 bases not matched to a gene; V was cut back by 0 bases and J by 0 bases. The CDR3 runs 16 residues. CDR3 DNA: TGTGCCAGCAGTTACTCCCTGGGGGGGAGCTCCTACGAGCAGTACTTC. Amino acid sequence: CASSYSLGGSSYEQYF.

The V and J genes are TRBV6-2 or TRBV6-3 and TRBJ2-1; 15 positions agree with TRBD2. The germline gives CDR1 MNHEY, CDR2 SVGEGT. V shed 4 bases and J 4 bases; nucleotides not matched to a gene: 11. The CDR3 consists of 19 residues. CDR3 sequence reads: CASSSSGLAGGLRYNEQFF. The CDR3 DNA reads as TGTGCCAGCAGTTCCTCCGGACTAGCGGGAGGGCTGAGGTACAATGAGCAGTTCTTC.

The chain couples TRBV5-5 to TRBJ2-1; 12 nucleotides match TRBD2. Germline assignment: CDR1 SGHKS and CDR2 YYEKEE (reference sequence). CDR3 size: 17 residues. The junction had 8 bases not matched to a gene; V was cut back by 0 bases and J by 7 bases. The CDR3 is CASSLAFLTSGSNEQFF. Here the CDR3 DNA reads TGTGCCAGCAGCTTGGCCTTTTTGACTAGCGGGAGTAATGAGCAGTTCTTC.

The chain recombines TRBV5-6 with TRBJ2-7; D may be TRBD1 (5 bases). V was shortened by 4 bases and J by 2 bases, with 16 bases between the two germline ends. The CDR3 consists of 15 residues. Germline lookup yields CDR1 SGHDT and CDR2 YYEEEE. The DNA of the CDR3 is TGTGCCAGCAGCCATGACAGAGTAAAAACCTACGAGCAGTACTTC. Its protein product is CASSHDRVKTYEQYF. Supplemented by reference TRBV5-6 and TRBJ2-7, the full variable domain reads DAGVTQSPTHLIKTRGQQVTLRCSPKSGHDTVSWYQQALGQGPQFIFQYYEEEERQRGNFPDRFSGHQFPNYSSELNVNALLLGDSALYLCASSHDRVKTYEQYFGPGTRLTVT.

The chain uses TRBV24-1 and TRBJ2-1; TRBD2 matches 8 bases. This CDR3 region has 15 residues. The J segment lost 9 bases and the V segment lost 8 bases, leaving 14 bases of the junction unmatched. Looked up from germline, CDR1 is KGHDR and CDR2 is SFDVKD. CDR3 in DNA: TGTGCCACCAATCTCTCGGGAGGGCCTGTCGGTGAGCAGTTCTTC. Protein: CATNLSGGPVGEQFF.

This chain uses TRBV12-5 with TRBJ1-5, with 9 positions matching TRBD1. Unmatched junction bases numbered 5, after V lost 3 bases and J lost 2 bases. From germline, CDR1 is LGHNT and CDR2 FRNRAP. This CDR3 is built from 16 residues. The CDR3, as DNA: TGTGCTAGTGGTTTATACAGGGGGCTGGGCAATCAGCCCCAGCATTTT. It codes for CASGLYRGLGNQPQHF. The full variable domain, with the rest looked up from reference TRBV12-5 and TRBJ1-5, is DARVTQTPRHKVTEMGQEVTMRCQPILGHNTVFWYRQTMMQGLELLAYFRNRAPLDDSGMPKDRFSAEMPDATLATLKIQPSEPRDSAVYFCASGLYRGLGNQPQHFGDGTRLSIL.

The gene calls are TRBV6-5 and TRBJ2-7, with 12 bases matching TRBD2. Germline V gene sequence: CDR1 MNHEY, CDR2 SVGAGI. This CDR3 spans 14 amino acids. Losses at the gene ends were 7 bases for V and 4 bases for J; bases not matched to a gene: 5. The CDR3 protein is CASIRLAGDYEQYF. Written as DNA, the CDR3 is TGTGCCAGCATTCGACTAGCGGGAGATTACGAGCAGTACTTC.

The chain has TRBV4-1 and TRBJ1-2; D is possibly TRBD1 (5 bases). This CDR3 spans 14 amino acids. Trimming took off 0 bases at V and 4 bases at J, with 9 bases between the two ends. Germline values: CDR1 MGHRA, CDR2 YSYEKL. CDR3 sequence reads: CASSQEGTSYGYTF. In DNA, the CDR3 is TGCGCCAGCAGCCAAGAGGGGACTTCCTATGGCTACACCTTC.

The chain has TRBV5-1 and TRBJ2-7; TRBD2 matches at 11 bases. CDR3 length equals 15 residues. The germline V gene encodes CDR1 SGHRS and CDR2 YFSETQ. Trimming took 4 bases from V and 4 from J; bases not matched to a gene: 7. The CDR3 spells CASSPGLAGGYEQYF. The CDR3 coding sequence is TGCGCCAGCAGCCCCGGCCTAGCGGGAGGTTACGAGCAGTACTTC.

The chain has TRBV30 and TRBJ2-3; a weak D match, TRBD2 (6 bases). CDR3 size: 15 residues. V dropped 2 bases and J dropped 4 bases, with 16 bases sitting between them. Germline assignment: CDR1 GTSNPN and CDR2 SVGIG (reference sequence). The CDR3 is CAWSLDYGIADTQYF. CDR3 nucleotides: TGTGCCTGGAGTTTGGACTACGGCATAGCAGATACGCAGTATTTT.

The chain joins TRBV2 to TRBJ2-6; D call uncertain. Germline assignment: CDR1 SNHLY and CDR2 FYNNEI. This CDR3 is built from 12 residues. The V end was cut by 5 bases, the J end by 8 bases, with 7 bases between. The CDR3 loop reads CASSPLPNVLTF. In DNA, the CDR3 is TGTGCCAGCAGTCCCCTCCCCAACGTCCTGACTTTC.

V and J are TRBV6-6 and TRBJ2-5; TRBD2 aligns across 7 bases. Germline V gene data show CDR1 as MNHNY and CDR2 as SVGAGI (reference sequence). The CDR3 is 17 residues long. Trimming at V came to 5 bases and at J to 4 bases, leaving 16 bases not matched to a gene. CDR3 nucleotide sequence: TGTGCCAGCAGTCCGCAAGGCTGGGGGGGGTACCGAGAGACCCAGTACTTC. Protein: CASSPQGWGGYRETQYF.